This T cell receptor (beta chain) originates from a study of blood T cell repertoires in COVID-19. Germline-derived CDR1 and CDR2 are LNHDA and SQIVND (reference sequence). J lost 1 base, V lost 4 bases, and 5 bases had no gene match. This CDR3 is 15 amino acids long. How the authors handled the data: Nucleated cell number was recorded as an estimate derived from reference gene primer amplification. Measured with immunoSEQ multiplex PCR; TCRdb has only the in-frame clones, and not every one. The V and J calls and clone size were taken over from that table, and D and trimming were inferred from the DNA. The repertoire includes roughly 140,000 clones, roughly 88% of them detected once, and about 1.7% sits in the top ten.

The V gene is TRBV19, the J gene TRBJ1-1, with TRBD1 matching over 8 bases. Sequenced input: peripheral blood. The source of this sequence is a woman between 50 and 59 years old with acute or convalescent COVID-19. DNA for the CDR3: TGTGCCAGTAGTACCCCCGACAGGGGGAACACTGAAGCTTTCTTT. Translated: CASSTPDRGNTEAFF.